This T cell receptor beta chain was sequenced during a study of human T cells and chemical hapten exposure. The wider study: Donors were sensitized with 2% DPC on the upper inner arm. Overall study results and limits: Sensitization with DPC brought no change to TCRs above 1 in 1000 in frequency.

Trimming took 0 bases from V and 0 from J, leaving 8 bases between them. The CDR3 is 15 residues long. CDR1 MNHNS and CDR2 SASEGT come from the germline V gene. Worth noting for this clonotype: Its antigen remains unidentified.

A single record per CDR3 protein comes from TCRdb applying MiXCR to the RACE reads. The repertoire holds roughly 100,000 distinct CDR3 sequences, with roughly 9.1% as singletons. Time point meaning: pre-sensitization, week 0. Treatment of the sample: therapeutic diphenylcyclopropenone sensitization with weekly scalp DPC. Phlebotomy was performed prior to application of every patch test. This specimen was whole blood, taken in connection with sensitization to the hapten diphenylcyclopropenone (DPC). The receptor was derived from a woman aged 35 to 49 with alopecia areata. Some clones in this sample may be carry-over from other donors' samples. The gene calls are TRBV6-1 and TRBJ1-1, with unresolved D. For the CDR3, the DNA is TGTGCCAGCAGTGAAGCAAGGGTCATGAACACTGAAGCTTTCTTT. As protein: CASSEARVMNTEAFF.